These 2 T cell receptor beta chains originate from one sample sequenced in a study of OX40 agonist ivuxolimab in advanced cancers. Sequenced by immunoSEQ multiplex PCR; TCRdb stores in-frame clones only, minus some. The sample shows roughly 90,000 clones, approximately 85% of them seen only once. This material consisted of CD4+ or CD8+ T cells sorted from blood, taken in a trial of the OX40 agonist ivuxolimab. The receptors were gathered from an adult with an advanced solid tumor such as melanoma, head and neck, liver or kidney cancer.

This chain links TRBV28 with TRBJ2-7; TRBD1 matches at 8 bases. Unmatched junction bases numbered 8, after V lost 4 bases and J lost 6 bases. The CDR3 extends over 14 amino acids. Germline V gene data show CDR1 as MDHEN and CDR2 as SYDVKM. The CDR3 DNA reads TGTGCCAGCAGTTCGGGCAGGGGGCGCGGCGAGCAGTACTTC. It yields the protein CASSSGRGRGEQYF.

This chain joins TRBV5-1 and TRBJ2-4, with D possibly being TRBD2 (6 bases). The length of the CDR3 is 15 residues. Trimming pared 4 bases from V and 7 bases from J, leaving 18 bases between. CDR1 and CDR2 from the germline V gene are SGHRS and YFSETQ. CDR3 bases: TGCGCCAGCAGCAGTAGGCTCCCGGGACTGAACATTCAGTACTTC. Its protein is CASSSRLPGLNIQYF.